This T cell receptor beta chain was found in a study of T cell repertoires in cytomegalovirus infection. Study as a whole: Public TCR beta signatures indicated both CMV infection and matching HLA type.

Regarding the study as a whole: Clonotype analysis showed dominance of the ex vivo response by HLA-C-restricted CMV-specific TCR beta clonotypes. Cumulated frequencies of public TCR beta families served to identify carriers of CMV plus the relevant HLA.

CDR3 size: 15 residues. Trimming cost V 4 bases and J 1 base; bases outside gene matches: 3. Germline V gene lookup returns CDR1 SGHTA and CDR2 FQGNSA. TCRdb re-analysed the reads in MiXCR, keeping a single row per CDR3 protein. This sample has 200,000 to 250,000 distinct CDR3 sequences, with about 20% found just once. In its sample, this clonotype was seen many times. Its antigen is currently unknown. The receptor comes from a human donor in good health (CMV status not recorded). Some clones in this sample may be carry-over from other donors' samples. J is TRBJ1-4 and V is TRBV7-2; 7 bases map to TRBD1. The sequencing sample was made of CD8+ T cells from PBMCs. The chain's CDR3 is CASSSPGGTNEKLFF. CDR3 sequence (DNA): TGTGCCAGCAGCTCTCCAGGGGGAACTAATGAAAAACTGTTTTTT.